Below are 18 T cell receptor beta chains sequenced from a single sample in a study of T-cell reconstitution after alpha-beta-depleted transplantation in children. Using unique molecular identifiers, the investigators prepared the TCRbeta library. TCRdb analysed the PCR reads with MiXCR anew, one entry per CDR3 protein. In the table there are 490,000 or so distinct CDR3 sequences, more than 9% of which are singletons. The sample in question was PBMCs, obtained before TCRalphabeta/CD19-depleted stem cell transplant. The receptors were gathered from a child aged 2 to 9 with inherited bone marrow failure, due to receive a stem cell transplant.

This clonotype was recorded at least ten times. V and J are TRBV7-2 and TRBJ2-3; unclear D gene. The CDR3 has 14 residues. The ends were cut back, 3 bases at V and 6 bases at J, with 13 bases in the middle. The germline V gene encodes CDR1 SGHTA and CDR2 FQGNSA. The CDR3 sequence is CASSFFGLSDTQYF. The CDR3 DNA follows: TGTGCCAGCAGCTTCTTCGGGTTGTCGGATACGCAGTATTTT.

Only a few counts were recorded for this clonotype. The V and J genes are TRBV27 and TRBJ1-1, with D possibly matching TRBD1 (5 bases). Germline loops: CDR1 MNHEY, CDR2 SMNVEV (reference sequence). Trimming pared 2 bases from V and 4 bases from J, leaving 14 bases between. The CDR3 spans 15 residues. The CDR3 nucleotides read TGTGCCAGCAGTTTAGTCCCTGGCGGGGGCACTGAAGCTTTCTTT. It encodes CASSLVPGGGTEAFF.

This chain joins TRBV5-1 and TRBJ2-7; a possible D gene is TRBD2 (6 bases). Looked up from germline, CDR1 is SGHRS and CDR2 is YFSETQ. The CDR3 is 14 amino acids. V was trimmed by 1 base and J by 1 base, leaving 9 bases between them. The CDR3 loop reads CASSLRRDSYEQYF. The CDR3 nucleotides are TGCGCCAGCAGCTTGCGGCGGGATTCCTACGAGCAGTACTTC.

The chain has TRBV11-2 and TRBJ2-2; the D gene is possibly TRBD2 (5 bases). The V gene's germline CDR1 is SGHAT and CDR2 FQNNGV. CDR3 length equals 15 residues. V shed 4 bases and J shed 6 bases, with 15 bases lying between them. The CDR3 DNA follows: TGTGCCAGCAGCTCCGTTCTAGCAGGAGCCGGGGAGCTGTTTTTT. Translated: CASSSVLAGAGELFF.

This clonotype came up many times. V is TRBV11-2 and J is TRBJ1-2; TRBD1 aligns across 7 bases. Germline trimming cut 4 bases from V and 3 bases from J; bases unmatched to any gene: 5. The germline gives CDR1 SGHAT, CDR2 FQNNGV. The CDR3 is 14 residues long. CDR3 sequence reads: CASSYRDRDYGYTF. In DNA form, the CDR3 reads TGTGCCAGCAGCTATCGGGACAGAGACTATGGCTACACCTTC.

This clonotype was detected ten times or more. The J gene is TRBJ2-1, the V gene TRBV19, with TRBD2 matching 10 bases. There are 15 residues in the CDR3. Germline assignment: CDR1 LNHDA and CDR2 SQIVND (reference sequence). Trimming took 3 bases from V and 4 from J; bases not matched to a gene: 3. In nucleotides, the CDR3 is TGTGCCAGTAGTATGGGGACTAGCGTTTACAATGAGCAGTTCTTC. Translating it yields CASSMGTSVYNEQFF.

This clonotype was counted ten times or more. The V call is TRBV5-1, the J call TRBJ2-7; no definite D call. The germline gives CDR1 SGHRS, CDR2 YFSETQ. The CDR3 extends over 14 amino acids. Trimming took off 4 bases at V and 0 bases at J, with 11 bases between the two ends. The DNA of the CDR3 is TGCGCCAGCAGCAGGGCGTCCAGCTCCTACGAGCAGTACTTC. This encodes CASSRASSSYEQYF.

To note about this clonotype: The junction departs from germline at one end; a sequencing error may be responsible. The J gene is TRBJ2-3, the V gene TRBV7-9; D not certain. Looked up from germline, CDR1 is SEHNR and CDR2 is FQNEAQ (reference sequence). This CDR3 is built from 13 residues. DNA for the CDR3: TGTGCCAACAGCTTCACGCGGACAGATACGCAGTATTTT. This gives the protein CANSFTRTDTQYF. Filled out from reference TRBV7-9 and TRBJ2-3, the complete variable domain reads DTGVSQNPRHKITKRGQNVTFRCDPISEHNRLYWYRQTLGQGPEFLTYFQNEAQLEKSRLLSDRFSAERPKGSFSTLEIQRTEQGDSAMYLCANSFTRTDTQYFGPGTRLTVL.

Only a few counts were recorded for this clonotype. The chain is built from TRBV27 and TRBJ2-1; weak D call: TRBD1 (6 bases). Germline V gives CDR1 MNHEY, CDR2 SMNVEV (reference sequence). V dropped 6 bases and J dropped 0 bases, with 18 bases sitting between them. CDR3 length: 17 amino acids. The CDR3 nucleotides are TGTGCCAGCAGCCCTGGCACCGGGACATCCTCCTACAATGAGCAGTTCTTC. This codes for CASSPGTGTSSYNEQFF.

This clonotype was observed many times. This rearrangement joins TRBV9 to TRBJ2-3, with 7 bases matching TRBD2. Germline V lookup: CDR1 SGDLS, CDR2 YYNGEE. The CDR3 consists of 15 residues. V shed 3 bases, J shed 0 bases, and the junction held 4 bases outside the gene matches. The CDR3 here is CASSALATSTDTQYF. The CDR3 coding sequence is TGTGCCAGCAGCGCACTAGCGACTAGCACAGATACGCAGTATTTT.

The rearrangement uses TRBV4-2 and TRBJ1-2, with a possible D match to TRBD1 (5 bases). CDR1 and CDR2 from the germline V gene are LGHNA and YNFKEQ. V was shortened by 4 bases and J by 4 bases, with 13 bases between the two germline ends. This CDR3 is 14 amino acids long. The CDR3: CASSPGLLSYGYTF. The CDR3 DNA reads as TGTGCCAGCAGCCCGGGGCTCCTGAGCTATGGCTACACCTTC.

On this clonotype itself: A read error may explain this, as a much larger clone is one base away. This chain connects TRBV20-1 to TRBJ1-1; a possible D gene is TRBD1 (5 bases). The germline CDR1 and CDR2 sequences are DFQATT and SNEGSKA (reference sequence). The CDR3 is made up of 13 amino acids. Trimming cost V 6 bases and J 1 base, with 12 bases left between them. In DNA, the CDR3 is TGCAGTGCAAACACAGGCAGGAACACTGAAGCTTTCTTT. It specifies CSANTGRNTEAFF.

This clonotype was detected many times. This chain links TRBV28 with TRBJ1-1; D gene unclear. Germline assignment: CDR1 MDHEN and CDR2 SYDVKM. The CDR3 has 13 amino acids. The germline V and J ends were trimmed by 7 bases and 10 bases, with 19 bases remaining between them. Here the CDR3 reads CASTTRRAVSAFF. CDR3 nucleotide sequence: TGTGCCAGCACTACCCGACGCGCAGTATCAGCTTTCTTT.

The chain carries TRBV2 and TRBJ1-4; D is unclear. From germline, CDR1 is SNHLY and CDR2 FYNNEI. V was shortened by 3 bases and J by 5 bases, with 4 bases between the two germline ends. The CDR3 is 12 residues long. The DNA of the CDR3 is TGTGCCAGCAGTGATTCGAATGAAAAACTGTTTTTT. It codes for CASSDSNEKLFF.

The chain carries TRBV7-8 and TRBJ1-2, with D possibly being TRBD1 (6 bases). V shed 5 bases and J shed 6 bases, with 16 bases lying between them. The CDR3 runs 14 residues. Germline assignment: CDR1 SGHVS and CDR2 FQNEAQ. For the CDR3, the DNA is TGTGCCAGCAGCGAGAGGGGGATTTGGGATGGCTACACCTTC. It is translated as CASSERGIWDGYTF.

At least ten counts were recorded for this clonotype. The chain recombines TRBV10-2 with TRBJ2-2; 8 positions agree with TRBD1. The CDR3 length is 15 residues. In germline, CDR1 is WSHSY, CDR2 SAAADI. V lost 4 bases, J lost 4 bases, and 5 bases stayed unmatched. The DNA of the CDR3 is TGCGCCAGCAGTGGTTTAACAGGGGGCACCGGGGAGCTGTTTTTT. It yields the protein CASSGLTGGTGELFF.

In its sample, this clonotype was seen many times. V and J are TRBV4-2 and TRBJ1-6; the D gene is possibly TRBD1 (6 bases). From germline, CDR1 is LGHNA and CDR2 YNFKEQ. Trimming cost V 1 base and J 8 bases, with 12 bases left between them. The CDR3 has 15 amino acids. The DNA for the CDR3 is TGTGCCAGCAGCCAAGCGGACAGCTTCTATTCACCCCTCCACTTT. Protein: CASSQADSFYSPLHF.

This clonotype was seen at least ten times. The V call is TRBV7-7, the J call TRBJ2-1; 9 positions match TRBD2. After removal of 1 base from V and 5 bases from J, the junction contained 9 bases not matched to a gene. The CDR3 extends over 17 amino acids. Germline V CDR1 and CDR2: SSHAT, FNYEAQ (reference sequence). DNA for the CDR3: TGTGCCAGCAGCTTAGTTGGGGCGCGGGAGGGGAACAATGAGCAGTTCTTC. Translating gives CASSLVGAREGNNEQFF.